This is a list of T cell receptor beta chains from one sample in a study of immune reconstitution after stem cell transplant in scleroderma. TCRdb itself ran the RT-PCR reads through MiXCR, one entry per CDR3 protein. The data contain approximately 690 distinct CDR3 sequences, 7.5% to 9.5% of them singletons. This specimen was collected before or after autologous hematopoietic stem cell transplantation (not recorded which). The receptors derive from a male donor with systemic sclerosis. Both conserved end residues are part of each CDR3. A D gene is named only where the DNA matches it firmly. Clone size, where shown, is once, few, many, or a class for clones that have expanded.

J gene: TRBJ2-1; D gene: TRBD2; clone size: medium-sized; V gene: TRBV11-3; CDR3 DNA: TGTGCCAGCAGCTTAAGACTAGCGGGGCACAATGAGCAGTTCTTC; CDR3 protein: CASSLRLAGHNEQFF
J gene: TRBJ2-7; D gene: TRBD1; clone size: .; V gene: TRBV6-2/TRBV6-3; CDR3 DNA: TGTGCCAGCACCTCGACAGGGCCGCTCTACGAGCAGTACTTC; CDR3 protein: CASTSTGPLYEQYF
J gene: TRBJ1-2; D gene: .; clone size: large; V gene: TRBV9; CDR3 DNA: TGTGCCAGCAGCGTAGCTCAGGATAACTATGGCTACACCTTC; CDR3 protein: CASSVAQDNYGYTF
J gene: TRBJ1-6; D gene: .; clone size: large; V gene: TRBV7-3; CDR3 DNA: TGTGCCAGCAGTGCGGAAAGTGACAGCCGCCGGGCGCCCCTCCACTTT; CDR3 protein: CASSAESDSRRAPLHF
J gene: TRBJ1-2; D gene: .; clone size: many; V gene: TRBV20-1; CDR3 DNA: TGCAGTGCTAGAGATCAGGGCAGGTACTATGGCTACACCTTC; CDR3 protein: CSARDQGRYYGYTF
J gene: TRBJ1-5; D gene: TRBD1; clone size: medium-sized; V gene: TRBV10-2; CDR3 DNA: TGCGCCAGCGCTGGGACAGGGAATCAGCCCCAGCATTTT; CDR3 protein: CASAGTGNQPQHF
J gene: TRBJ2-2; D gene: .; clone size: large; V gene: TRBV2; CDR3 DNA: TGTGCCAGCACCTCCGGGACCTTTGGTGGGGAGCTGTTTTTT; CDR3 protein: CASTSGTFGGELFF
J gene: TRBJ1-2; D gene: TRBD1; clone size: large; V gene: TRBV5-1; CDR3 DNA: TGCGCCAGCAGCTCTTACCGGACAGGGCAAGATGGCTACACCTTC; CDR3 protein: CASSSYRTGQDGYTF
J gene: TRBJ1-1; D gene: .; clone size: medium-sized; V gene: TRBV19; CDR3 DNA: TGTGCCAGTAGTGCGGGACACTTGAACACTGAAGCTTTCTTT; CDR3 protein: CASSAGHLNTEAFF
J gene: TRBJ1-2; D gene: .; clone size: large; V gene: TRBV21-1; CDR3 DNA: TGTGCCAGCAGCAAATCGGGGGGGCCCGAGGGCTACACCTTC; CDR3 protein: CASSKSGGPEGYTF
J gene: TRBJ2-5; D gene: .; clone size: medium-sized; V gene: TRBV13; CDR3 DNA: TGTGCCAGCAGCTCCTGGGCGGCGCTACAAGAGACCCAGTACTTC; CDR3 protein: CASSSWAALQETQYF
J gene: TRBJ2-1; D gene: .; clone size: large; V gene: TRBV29-1; CDR3 DNA: TGCAGCGTTGGGTCGACAGTCGGATACAATGAGCAGTTCTTC; CDR3 protein: CSVGSTVGYNEQFF
J gene: TRBJ2-1; D gene: TRBD1; clone size: .; V gene: TRBV5-1; CDR3 DNA: TGCGCCAGCAGCTTGGCAGGGACAGGGGGGTACAATGAGCAGTTCTTC; CDR3 protein: CASSLAGTGGYNEQFF
J gene: TRBJ2-2; D gene: TRBD1; clone size: large; V gene: TRBV29-1; CDR3 DNA: TGCAGCGCTCGTAGGGACAGGGGGCGATTTGATTCGGAGAACACCGGGGAGCTGTTTTTT; CDR3 protein: CSARRDRGRFDSENTGELFF
J gene: TRBJ1-1; D gene: .; clone size: medium-sized; V gene: TRBV20-1; CDR3 DNA: TGCAGTGTCCCACACCGTACGAACACTGAAGCTTTCTTT; CDR3 protein: CSVPHRTNTEAFF
J gene: TRBJ2-5; D gene: TRBD2; clone size: once; V gene: TRBV7-2; CDR3 DNA: TGTGCCAGCAGACAAACTAGCGGGAGATTTGAGACCCAGTACTTC; CDR3 protein: CASRQTSGRFETQYF
J gene: TRBJ2-3; D gene: .; clone size: .; V gene: TRBV7-2; CDR3 DNA: TGTGCCAGCAGCTTAGCGCGGGCCAGGTACACAGATACGCAGTATTTT; CDR3 protein: CASSLARARYTDTQYF
J gene: TRBJ1-2; D gene: .; clone size: large; V gene: TRBV7-2; CDR3 DNA: TGTGCCAGCAGCCCTTGGGTCTCCACGGGCTACACCTTC; CDR3 protein: CASSPWVSTGYTF
J gene: TRBJ2-7; D gene: .; clone size: medium-sized; V gene: TRBV15; CDR3 DNA: TGTGCCACCAGCAGAGAACAGGGCGAGCAGTACTTC; CDR3 protein: CATSREQGEQYF
J gene: TRBJ2-1; D gene: TRBD2; clone size: medium-sized; V gene: TRBV20-1; CDR3 DNA: TGCAGTGCTAATGGACTAGCGGGGGGTAGCGATGAGCAGTTCTTC; CDR3 protein: CSANGLAGGSDEQFF
J gene: TRBJ1-5; D gene: TRBD1; clone size: medium-sized; V gene: TRBV7-2; CDR3 DNA: TGTGCCAGCAGACTAAGCGGACAGGGGCTTAGCAATCAGCCCCAGCATTTT; CDR3 protein: CASRLSGQGLSNQPQHF
J gene: TRBJ1-1; D gene: .; clone size: large; V gene: TRBV7-3; CDR3 DNA: TGTGCCAGCAGCTTCGGGGGTGGGAACACTGAAGCTTTCTTT; CDR3 protein: CASSFGGGNTEAFF
J gene: TRBJ2-1; D gene: TRBD1; clone size: medium-sized; V gene: TRBV10-3; CDR3 DNA: TGTGCCATCGGCTCGGACAGGGGGTTCAATGAGCAGTTCTTC; CDR3 protein: CAIGSDRGFNEQFF
J gene: TRBJ1-3; D gene: TRBD1; clone size: large; V gene: TRBV28; CDR3 DNA: TGTGCCACCACTACAGGGGGCGCTGGAAACACCATATATTTT; CDR3 protein: CATTTGGAGNTIYF
J gene: TRBJ2-1; D gene: TRBD2; clone size: .; V gene: TRBV7-3; CDR3 DNA: TGTGCCAGCAGCTTAAGTGGGACTAGGATGAGCTCCTACAATGAGCAGTTCTTC; CDR3 protein: CASSLSGTRMSSYNEQFF
J gene: TRBJ2-5; D gene: TRBD1; clone size: large; V gene: TRBV7-2; CDR3 DNA: TGTGCCAGCAGCAGGGCAGGGGGCAGTGAGACCCAGTACTTC; CDR3 protein: CASSRAGGSETQYF
J gene: TRBJ2-3; D gene: .; clone size: few; V gene: TRBV25-1; CDR3 DNA: TGTGCCAGCAGCCGAAATTCTTACACAGATACGCAGTATTTT; CDR3 protein: CASSRNSYTDTQYF
J gene: TRBJ1-5; D gene: .; clone size: large; V gene: TRBV6-1; CDR3 DNA: TGTGCCAGCAGTGTGGGGGCCGCCCGAACTCAGCCCCAGCATTTT; CDR3 protein: CASSVGAARTQPQHF
J gene: TRBJ2-1; D gene: TRBD2; clone size: medium-sized; V gene: TRBV7-2; CDR3 DNA: TGTGCCAGCAGCTGGACTAGATTGGTACAATACAATGAGCAGTTCTTC; CDR3 protein: CASSWTRLVQYNEQFF
J gene: TRBJ2-2; D gene: .; clone size: medium-sized; V gene: TRBV20-1; CDR3 DNA: TGCAGTGCTAGTACGGGCGGTAGGGAGCTGTTTTTT; CDR3 protein: CSASTGGRELFF
J gene: TRBJ2-7; D gene: TRBD1; clone size: medium-sized; V gene: TRBV9; CDR3 DNA: TGTGCCAGCAGCCGGACAGGGGGCTACGAGCAGTACTTC; CDR3 protein: CASSRTGGYEQYF
J gene: TRBJ1-5; D gene: .; clone size: large; V gene: TRBV28; CDR3 DNA: TGTGCCAGCAGTTTAGCCCCCGGCCGGCCCCAGCATTTT; CDR3 protein: CASSLAPGRPQHF
J gene: TRBJ2-1; D gene: TRBD2; clone size: medium-sized; V gene: TRBV20-1; CDR3 DNA: TGCAGTGCTGGGGGGGCTAGCGGGATATCGCTAATCAATGAGCAGTTCTTC; CDR3 protein: CSAGGASGISLINEQFF
J gene: TRBJ1-2; D gene: TRBD1; clone size: medium-sized; V gene: TRBV19; CDR3 DNA: TGTGCCAGTAGTATCCCCCCACAGGGGACCTGGGGCTACACCTTC; CDR3 protein: CASSIPPQGTWGYTF
J gene: TRBJ2-1; D gene: .; clone size: medium-sized; V gene: TRBV7-9; CDR3 DNA: TGTGCCAGCAGCAAAATACAGGGCCCCACCCGGGAGCAGTTCTTC; CDR3 protein: CASSKIQGPTREQFF
J gene: TRBJ2-2; D gene: .; clone size: few; V gene: TRBV7-6; CDR3 DNA: TGTGCCAGCAGCCCTTTTGCGGGGAACACCGGGGAGCTGTTTTTT; CDR3 protein: CASSPFAGNTGELFF
J gene: TRBJ2-7; D gene: TRBD1; clone size: large; V gene: TRBV5-1; CDR3 DNA: TGCGCCAGCAGCCGGGACAGATTCTCCTACGAGCAGTACTTC; CDR3 protein: CASSRDRFSYEQYF
J gene: TRBJ1-3; D gene: .; clone size: medium-sized; V gene: TRBV20-1; CDR3 DNA: TGCAGTGCTAGCGGTCCAGGGTCCTCTGGAAACACCATATATTTT; CDR3 protein: CSASGPGSSGNTIYF
J gene: TRBJ2-1; D gene: .; clone size: large; V gene: TRBV4-3; CDR3 DNA: TGCGCCAGCAGCCAAGATGTTGGGAGTAGCTCCTACAATGAGCAGTTCTTC; CDR3 protein: CASSQDVGSSSYNEQFF
J gene: TRBJ2-1; D gene: TRBD2; clone size: large; V gene: TRBV20-1; CDR3 DNA: TGCAGTGCTAGACTACCTATCTCTAGCGGCTCCTACAATGAGCAGTTCTTC; CDR3 protein: CSARLPISSGSYNEQFF
J gene: TRBJ1-2; D gene: .; clone size: .; V gene: TRBV10-3; CDR3 DNA: TGTGCCACCCGCTCCGGCACCCTTCTTAACTATGGCTACACCTTC; CDR3 protein: CATRSGTLLNYGYTF
J gene: TRBJ2-1; D gene: .; clone size: few; V gene: TRBV7-2; CDR3 DNA: TGTGCCAGCAGCTTAGCCGGACAACTCTACAATGAGCAGTTCTTC; CDR3 protein: CASSLAGQLYNEQFF